This is a list of T cell receptor beta chains from one sample in a study of blood T cells in healthy people across ages. TCRdb reprocessed the 5' RACE reads via MiXCR and lists one record per CDR3 protein. The sample records around 1,700,000 distinct CDR3 sequences, roughly 28% being singletons. Sequenced sample: blood. The receptors come from a woman between 25 and 40 years old in good health. Both conserved end residues are part of each CDR3. Fields, in order: D gene, clone size, V gene, J gene, CDR3 protein, CDR3 DNA. A D gene is named only where the DNA matches it firmly. A row's size may be missing; if present it is once, few, many or a size class.

>-|few|TRBV4-2|TRBJ2-2
CAGSQANVQGYTGELFF
TGTGCCGGCAGCCAAGCAAATGTCCAGGGGTACACCGGGGAGCTGTTTTTT
>-|few|TRBV7-6|TRBJ2-7
CASSLALQTEQYF
TGTGCCAGCAGCTTAGCGTTACAGACCGAGCAGTACTTC
>TRBD2|few|TRBV5-1|TRBJ2-1
CASSLVPSGTYNEQFF
TGCGCCAGCAGCTTGGTGCCTAGCGGGACCTACAATGAGCAGTTCTTC
>TRBD2|-|TRBV10-3|TRBJ2-7
CAIRETSGSDEQYF
TGTGCCATCAGGGAGACTAGCGGGAGCGACGAGCAGTACTTC
>-|many|TRBV7-2|TRBJ2-1
CASSLGYPSGRSYNEQFF
TGTGCCAGCAGCTTAGGATACCCCAGCGGGCGCTCCTACAATGAGCAGTTCTTC
>-|once|TRBV29-1|TRBJ2-3
CSVVGSGGTDTQYF
TGCAGCGTTGTGGGTAGCGGAGGCACAGATACGCAGTATTTT
>-|once|TRBV7-3|TRBJ2-3
CASSTTAVRTDTQYF
TGTGCCAGCAGCACCACGGCGGTAAGGACAGATACGCAGTATTTT
>-|few|TRBV11-2|TRBJ2-4
CASSPQGEGIQYF
TGTGCCAGCAGCCCCCAGGGGGAGGGCATTCAGTACTTC
>TRBD1|-|TRBV30|TRBJ2-7
CAWSVQGQGANYEQYF
TGTGCCTGGAGTGTACAAGGACAGGGGGCGAACTACGAGCAGTACTTC
>-|-|TRBV27|TRBJ2-4
CASSGDGLAKNIQYF
TGTGCCAGCAGTGGGGACGGATTAGCCAAAAACATTCAGTACTTC
>TRBD2|many|TRBV18|TRBJ2-5
CACSPLASGDQETQYF
TGTGCCTGCTCACCACTGGCTAGCGGGGACCAAGAGACCCAGTACTTC
>-|-|TRBV14|TRBJ2-7
CASSQDLFEQYF
TGTGCCAGCAGCCAAGATCTCTTCGAGCAGTACTTC
>-|-|TRBV5-1|TRBJ1-1
CASNRTIKGTEAFF
TGCGCCAGCAACCGGACCATAAAGGGCACTGAAGCTTTCTTT
>TRBD2|-|TRBV7-2|TRBJ2-1
CACSLRAGDLSYNEQFF
TGTGCCTGCAGCCTTCGGGCGGGAGACCTCTCCTACAATGAGCAGTTCTTC
>-|-|TRBV29-1|TRBJ2-3
CSVGRQHTDTQYF
TGCAGCGTTGGAAGGCAGCACACAGATACGCAGTATTTT
>-|few|TRBV28|TRBJ1-1
CASSPVGTVNTEAFF
TGTGCCAGCAGCCCAGTGGGGACGGTGAACACTGAAGCTTTCTTT
>TRBD2|-|TRBV20-1|TRBJ2-2
CSARASGSPGELFF
TGCAGTGCTAGAGCTAGCGGGAGTCCCGGGGAGCTGTTTTTT
>-|-|TRBV14|TRBJ2-2
CASSLRSRNTGELFF
TGTGCCAGCAGTCTACGATCGCGGAACACCGGGGAGCTGTTTTTT
>-|few|TRBV12-3/TRBV12-4|TRBJ2-6
CASSERGQTFISLPGANVLTF
TGTGCCAGCAGCGAGAGAGGACAGACATTCATTTCCCTCCCTGGGGCCAACGTCCTGACTTTC
>TRBD2|many|TRBV4-3|TRBJ2-1
CASSQDLQREASNEQFF
TGCGCCAGCAGCCAAGATCTTCAGCGGGAGGCCTCCAATGAGCAGTTCTTC
>TRBD2|few|TRBV27|TRBJ2-5
CASSPLRGTSGSVSETQYF
TGTGCCAGCAGTCCCCTCCGCGGGACTAGCGGGAGTGTATCAGAGACCCAGTACTTC
>TRBD2|few|TRBV2|TRBJ2-5
CASKGLAGGPQETQYF
TGTGCCAGCAAAGGGCTAGCGGGGGGGCCACAAGAGACCCAGTACTTC
>TRBD2|-|TRBV20-1|TRBJ2-5
CSAPLGGRTYNEQYF
TGCAGTGCCCCCCTGGGGGGGAGGACCTACAATGAGCAGTACTTC
>TRBD2|-|TRBV20-1|TRBJ2-1
CSAKGLAGGQVWEQFF
TGCAGTGCTAAGGGACTAGCGGGAGGGCAAGTATGGGAGCAGTTCTTC
>-|-|TRBV6-2/TRBV6-3|TRBJ1-2
CASNYREPNYGYTF
TGTGCCAGCAATTACAGGGAACCCAACTATGGCTACACCTTC
>TRBD1|few|TRBV6-2/TRBV6-3|TRBJ2-7
CASTPTGDLYEQYF
TGTGCCAGCACACCGACAGGGGACTTATACGAGCAGTACTTC
>TRBD2|-|TRBV12-3/TRBV12-4|TRBJ2-1
CASSSTSASYNEQFF
TGTGCCAGCAGTTCGACTAGCGCATCCTACAATGAGCAGTTCTTC
>TRBD2|-|TRBV6-1|TRBJ2-2
CASSGTSGGRPNAGELFF
TGTGCCAGCAGCGGGACTAGCGGGGGTCGACCGAACGCCGGGGAGCTGTTTTTT
>-|-|TRBV4-3|TRBJ2-3
CASSQDRVTRSTDTQYF
TGCGCCAGCAGCCAAGATCGTGTGACTAGGAGCACAGATACGCAGTATTTT
>-|-|TRBV4-3|TRBJ2-7
CASSQVSQGRNEQYF
TGCGCCAGCAGCCAAGTGTCACAGGGGAGGAACGAGCAGTACTTC
>TRBD1|-|TRBV7-2|TRBJ2-3
CASSSVPGQAGDTQYF
TGTGCCAGCAGCTCGGTACCGGGACAGGCAGGGGATACGCAGTATTTT
>-|-|TRBV5-1|TRBJ2-7
CASSSAADEQYF
TGCGCCAGCAGCTCCGCGGCCGACGAGCAGTACTTC
>-|-|TRBV5-1|TRBJ2-7
CASSVSVVGSEQYF
TGCGCCAGCAGCGTCTCGGTGGTCGGGTCCGAGCAGTACTTC
>-|many|TRBV2|TRBJ2-5
CASRGQVETQYF
TGTGCCAGCAGGGGGCAGGTAGAGACCCAGTACTTC
>-|-|TRBV5-1|TRBJ1-5
CASSLLGNGNQPQHF
TGCGCCAGCAGCTTGTTGGGGAATGGGAATCAGCCCCAGCATTTT
>-|-|TRBV14|TRBJ2-7
CVSSRSGGQWGYQYF
TGTGTCAGCAGCCGGTCAGGCGGACAGTGGGGTTACCAGTACTTC
>TRBD2|few|TRBV7-9|TRBJ2-1
CASSLGREKFF
TGTGCCAGCAGCCTCGGGCGGGAGAAGTTCTTC
>-|few|TRBV5-1|TRBJ2-5
CASNPGGGGLETQYF
TGCGCCAGCAACCCAGGAGGGGGGGGTTTAGAGACCCAGTACTTC
>-|many|TRBV29-1|TRBJ2-3
CSVEVRAPVDTQYF
TGCAGCGTTGAGGTCAGGGCCCCCGTGGATACGCAGTATTTT
>-|-|TRBV20-1|TRBJ2-5
CSARESNQGETQYF
TGCAGTGCTAGAGAGTCAAACCAGGGAGAGACCCAGTACTTC
>-|many|TRBV7-9|TRBJ1-5
CASSLAQGNQPQHF
TGTGCCAGCAGCCTCGCACAGGGCAATCAGCCCCAGCATTTT
>-|many|TRBV12-3/TRBV12-4|TRBJ2-3
CASSPHSTDTQYF
TGTGCCAGCAGCCCCCACTCCACAGATACGCAGTATTTT
>TRBD2|-|TRBV20-1|TRBJ2-2
CSARAELAGGTNTGELFF
TGCAGTGCTAGAGCAGAGCTAGCGGGGGGGACCAACACCGGGGAGCTGTTTTTT
>-|once|TRBV12-3/TRBV12-4|TRBJ1-5
CASRREGRRQPQHF
TGTGCCAGCAGAAGGGAGGGGCGCAGGCAGCCCCAGCATTTT
>TRBD1|many|TRBV27|TRBJ1-2
CASSPQGRGYTF
TGTGCCAGCAGTCCACAGGGGAGGGGCTACACCTTC
>TRBD2|-|TRBV11-2|TRBJ2-7
CASSLELAGISYEQYF
TGTGCCAGCAGCTTAGAACTAGCGGGTATCTCCTACGAGCAGTACTTC
>-|many|TRBV29-1|TRBJ2-7
CSVGRGAYEQYF
TGCAGCGTAGGTAGGGGAGCCTACGAGCAGTACTTC